This TCR beta chain was identified during a study of cytomegalovirus exposure and HLA in healthy donors (dated by TCRdb to 2016 to 2017). Study-level background: An earlier analysis of fewer than 750 of the donors reported 276 Gb of sequence data and around 110 million unique TCR beta sequences obtained from approximately 180 million T cells. Approximately 310 gigabases of sequencing data and approximately 85 million unique TCR sequences were included in an early release covering about 700 HLA-typed donors. Of the 300 to 450 genotyped donors, 75% to 85% were placed in the genetic ancestry cluster associated with self-reported Caucasian donors. The aim of the study was to test whether cataloging public T cell receptors could identify signatures of past pathogen exposure. The T cell repertoires of under 700 subjects were profiled by immunosequencing and related to cytomegalovirus serostatus. Besides the first cohort of 500 to 700 subjects, a separate validation cohort made up of 120 different subjects was used. The study combined high-throughput TCR immunosequencing, statistical association of individual TCRs with disease status, and machine learning to predict cytomegalovirus infection status. To study patterns of TCR occurrence, a later analysis re-analyzed previously published TCR beta repertoires from several hundred donors and added high-resolution HLA genotyping. In the later analysis, no new phenotypic data were used to find candidate immune exposures; instead, reliance was placed on TCR beta sequences and their occurrence across donors. An earlier analysis of roughly 600 of the donors used high-throughput TCR beta sequencing to judge whether each TCR beta V gene segment behaved as functional or pseudogenic. Donor age, sex, ethnicity and CMV serostatus were compiled together with the repertoire data. A later genetic analysis took genome-wide SNP genotypes for about three fifths of the roughly 670 donors and used that subset as a discovery cohort. All discovery cohort repertoires had been generated on a single sequencing platform. HLA typing included class I and class II loci at four-digit resolution. The number of typed donors differed by locus: about 620-630 for A, B, C, DRB1 and DQB1; 500 to 550 for DQA1; about 600 for DPA1; and some 430 for DPB1. Because of strong linkage in the cohort, five DR-DQ haplotypes were treated as single units for association and clustering. On average, roughly 240,000 unique TCR beta nucleotide sequences were sequenced per donor among 300 to 500 genotyped donors of the cohort, with roughly 19% of those sequences being non-productive. Overall results and qualifications from the work: A later analysis reported that several top co-occurrence clusters appeared linked to parvovirus B19, influenza, CMV and Epstein-Barr virus. The classifier was reported to diagnose cytomegalovirus status with high specificity and sensitivity in both the original cohort and the validation cohort. A total of 150 to 200 TCR beta chains were listed by the study as associated with cytomegalovirus. Because counts were too low, 15 to 20 rarely observed V segments, including chromosome 9 orphons, were excluded from the earlier analysis of 587 of the donors. A few of the identified cytomegalovirus-associated TCR beta chains were confirmed in vitro to be specific for cytomegalovirus antigens. A later analysis associated around 16,000 TCR beta sequences with specific HLA alleles at a false discovery rate of 0.05. Sequencing depth was assumed to be roughly uniform across donors in the presence/absence analyses, though that assumption may not hold. The authors suggested that the approach could potentially be extended to other disease states and immunological phenotypes. V-gene and J-gene trimming of TCR beta chains was associated with a missense DCLRE1C variant in a later genetic analysis, and the association was replicated in an independent cohort. A later analysis found that HLA-associated TCR beta chains were more clonally expanded and had lower generation probabilities than equally common non-associated chains. According to a later analysis, TCR association rates differed among HLA loci, with DRB1 alleles showing the most associated TCRs and HLA-C alleles showing the fewest. According to a later genetic analysis, donors in an Asian-associated ancestry cluster had fewer N-insertions in productive TCRs than the approximately 670-donor mean. In an earlier analysis of 587 of the donors, most TCR beta V segments appeared in productive rearrangements about 87% or about 30% of the time, broadly matching IMGT annotations. Most CMV-associated TCR beta chains appeared to be HLA-restricted in a later analysis, and the HLA associations seemed to be driven largely by CMV exposure. Some IMGT-functional V segments, including TRBV6-2 and TRBV6-3, could not be told apart with the 87-base-pair reads, so those segments were excluded. A further reported finding was that TCR beta sequences accurately predicted the HLA-A and HLA-B alleles for most subjects in the first cohort. While some public TCRs were present in many individuals, most TCR sequences turned up only very rarely across donors. When HLA alleles, especially DR and DQ, strongly co-occurred, TCR associations were difficult to assign to individual alleles. Because HLA typing was missing for some donors at each locus, association tests included only the typed subset. Linkage disequilibrium might explain the correlated functional status among segregating V segments, but an unknown experimental factor could not be excluded. The cohort was sequenced for TCR beta chains only, and without alpha or paired-chain data the features that could be detected were limited. CMV serostatus was the only immune exposure information available for the cohort. The sequencing pipeline was judged likely to have produced a cluster of highly shared sequence variants as a technical artifact.

The library relied on the immunoSEQ multiplex PCR assay. For the multiplex PCR, a mixture combining 60 forward primers for TCR Vbeta segments and 13 reverse primers for TCR Jbeta segments was used. Amplification of the CDR3 region of rearranged TCR beta genes was performed with a multiplex PCR assay on genomic DNA. On the Illumina HiSeq System, the amplified TCR beta libraries were sequenced as 87-base-pair reads. In the authors' own workflow: Across the 500 to 700 repertoires, a later analysis counted some 81 million unique TCR beta chains, approximately 12 million of which were shared by at least two donors. A nearest-neighbor algorithm error-corrected the raw reads and collapsed the reads into unique sequences, merging closely related sequences to remove PCR and sequencing errors. CDR3 sequences were aligned to IMGT reference sequences to assign V, D and J gene segments. For a sequence to be retained, a match of at least six nucleotides to both a V gene segment and a J gene segment was required. A rearrangement was called productive if the CDR3 had no stop codons and remained in frame with V and J, and every other rearrangement was called non-productive. Following IMGT convention, CDR3 was defined as the stretch from the second conserved V-encoded cysteine up to the conserved J-encoded phenylalanine. The earlier analysis of about 570 of the donors excluded any sequence lacking an unambiguous match to a single V gene segment. In an earlier analysis of about 590 of the donors, a V segment was called functional when productive rearrangements were above 56.7%, and segregating when the standard deviation between donors exceeded 5%. A statistical classification framework was built to diagnose cytomegalovirus status from the catalog of TCR beta chain sequences. In a later analysis, V and J genes were assigned by comparing TCR nucleotide sequences against IMGT/GENE-DB human TR gene sequences. The TCRdist pipeline was used in a later analysis to assign CDR3 sequences and most-parsimonious VDJ recombination scenarios. In a later analysis, each TCR beta chain was defined by its CDR3 amino acid sequence together with its V-gene family, and reads lacking a unique V-gene family were excluded. As a way to deal with suspected cross-contamination and a sequencing artifact, a later analysis dropped hundreds of nucleotide sequences that were highly shared and had low generation probability. In a later analysis, a clonal expansion index was calculated for each public chain from normalized within-repertoire ranks of inferred template counts. In a later analysis, generation probabilities were computed with a VDJ recombination model fitted to out-of-frame rearrangements, and the resulting probabilities were checked against IGoR. Hypergeometric tests were used in a later analysis to score TCR-TCR, TCR-HLA and TCR-CMV co-occurrence, with a repertoire-size bias correction applied to the TCR pairs. A later analysis estimated false discovery rates by permuting HLA or CMV assignments 20 times. In a later analysis, co-occurring TCRs were grouped using DBSCAN, and TCRdist sequence similarity was added for clustering within HLA-allele-positive subsets. For co-occurrence clustering, repertoires with fewer than 30,000 or more than 120,000 public chains were excluded, along with four to six repertoires with anomalous nucleotide sharing. TCRdb carries this immuneACCESS record with in-frame sequences only. Its versions omit some clonotypes, under half of them owing to an unresolved V gene in the studies checked, with the rest unexplained. The DNA gave D and trimming, while V, J and clone size come from that table. This sample lists about 110,000 clones; almost 75% were detected once. Approximately 8% of the sample goes to the ten largest clones.

The cohort was made up of 666 healthy bone marrow donors. Cohort members were all nominally healthy when sampled, although unrecorded immune exposures were likely present. The donor was CMV seronegative and belonged to the group of 352 seronegative cohort members. A peripheral blood sample was provided by each donor, and peripheral blood mononuclear cells were used for TCR beta sequencing. The Qiagen DNeasy Blood Extraction Kit was used to extract genomic DNA from the blood cell samples. V sheds 1 base and J sheds 4 bases, leaving 19 bases between their ends. Sequences SNHLY (CDR1) and FYNNEI (CDR2) are obtained from the germline V gene. The CDR3 covers 17 residues, taking in both the cysteine and the phenylalanine. Just the 51-base CDR3 DNA is kept, in frame starting at base 1. As regards this clone: What antigen it recognizes has not been identified. The input lacks base qualities; no much larger clone sits a single base away.

The sequencing input was PBMCs. This sequence uses TRBV2 and TRBJ1-2; confidence is insufficient to name the D gene. The sequence came from a middle-aged man in good health and CMV-seronegative. The nucleotide sequence is given as TGTGCCAGCAGTGAAGAGGAAGCGGAGTCATTTTTCTATGGCTACACCTTC. Its product reads: CASSEEEAESFFYGYTF.